This TCR beta chain was sequenced in a study of CD8 T cells in Susac syndrome. Sequencing of TCR beta was performed on blood CD8+ and CD4+ T cells. Both CD4+ and CD8+ T cells were negatively isolated, and TEMRA cells underwent FACS enrichment. Random hexamers served to reverse transcribe roughly 0.45 to 1 ug RNA. TCRdb reanalysed the immunoSEQ multiplex PCR reads using MiXCR and keeps one entry per CDR3 protein. Altogether about 90,000 distinct CDR3 sequences are present, over 85% being singletons, with the ten largest covering roughly 0.32%. The V and J ends lost 4 bases and 9 bases respectively, with 18 bases between them. CDR3 length: 14 residues.

This TCR was sampled from a human donor in good health. This chain links TRBV12-3 or TRBV12-4 with TRBJ1-1, with D uncertain. The specimen sequenced was CD8+ T cells from PBMCs. The CDR3 bases are TGTGCCAGCAGTTCGACTAAACCCCTGTCCAAAGCTTTCTTT. This sequence encodes CASSSTKPLSKAFF.